This T cell receptor beta chain was retrieved from a study of blood T cell repertoires in COVID-19. Background on the study: Sources were T cells, B-cell-depleted T cells, or PBMCs; the material itself was cDNA or gDNA.

How the authors handled the data: Amplification with reference gene primers provided the estimates of nucleated cell counts. Only in-frame clones appear in the TCRdb table, and some are missing; sequencing was by immunoSEQ multiplex PCR. The V and J calls and clone size are taken from that table; D and trimming were inferred from the DNA. The table shows about 670,000 clones, with 85% to 90% occurring only once. Notes on this clone: One junction end disagrees with the germline gene, perhaps due to a read error.

This CDR3 has 18 residues. Germline V gene sequence: CDR1 LGHDT, CDR2 YNNKEL (reference sequence). The rearrangement links TRBV3-1 (or the pseudogene TRBV3-2) to TRBJ1-3; D is unclear. This sequence originates from a woman aged 18-35 years with acute or convalescent COVID-19. Sequenced material: peripheral blood. The chain's CDR3 is CASTQQQPDFPKKDTIYF. In nucleotides, the CDR3 is TGTGCCAGCACCCAACAACAACCGGACTTTCCGAAAAAGGACACCATATATTTT.